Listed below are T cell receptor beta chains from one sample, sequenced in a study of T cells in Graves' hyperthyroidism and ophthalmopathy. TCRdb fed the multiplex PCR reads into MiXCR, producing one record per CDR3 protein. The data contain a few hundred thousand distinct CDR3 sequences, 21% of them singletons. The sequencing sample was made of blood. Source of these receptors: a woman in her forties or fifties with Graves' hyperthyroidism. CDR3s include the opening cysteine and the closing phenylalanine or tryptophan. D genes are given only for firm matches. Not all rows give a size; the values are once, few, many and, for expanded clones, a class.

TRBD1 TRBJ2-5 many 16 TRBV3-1 TGTGCCAGCAGCCGACGCGGACAGGGAGGCCAAGAGACCCAGTACTTC CASSRRGQGGQETQYF
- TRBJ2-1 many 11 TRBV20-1 TGCAGTGCGATGTCCTACAATGAGCAGTTCTTC CSAMSYNEQFF
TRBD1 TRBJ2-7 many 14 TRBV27 TGTGCCAGCAGTAGGACAGGGGGAAGGTACGAGCAGTACTTC CASSRTGGRYEQYF
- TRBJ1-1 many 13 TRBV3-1 TGTGCCAGCAGACCAGTGGGGGTAGGGGAAGCTTTCTTT CASRPVGVGEAFF
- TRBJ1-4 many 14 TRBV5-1 TGCGCCAGCAGCGGGACGGAGGCTAATGAAAAACTGTTTTTT CASSGTEANEKLFF
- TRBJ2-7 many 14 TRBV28 TGTGCCACAGCAGTCGTAGGACGTTCCTACGAGCAGTACTTC CATAVVGRSYEQYF
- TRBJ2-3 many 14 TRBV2 TGTGCCACCAGGGGTAGCCCGAGCACAGATACGCAGTATTTT CATRGSPSTDTQYF
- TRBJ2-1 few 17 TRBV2 TGTGCCAGCAGTACATATTTTGGCGGGGACACCTACAATGAGCAGTTCTTC CASSTYFGGDTYNEQFF
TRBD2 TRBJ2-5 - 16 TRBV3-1 TGTGCCAGCAGCCAGGGTAAGCGGGGGCTCCAAGAGACCCAGTACTTC CASSQGKRGLQETQYF
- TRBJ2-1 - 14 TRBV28 TGTGCCAGCAGTTTAGGGTCTATTTACAATGAGCAGTTCTTC CASSLGSIYNEQFF
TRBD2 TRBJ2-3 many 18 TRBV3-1 TGTGCCAGCAGCCAAGAAGGGCTAGCGGGAGCGGGCACAGATACGCAGTATTTT CASSQEGLAGAGTDTQYF
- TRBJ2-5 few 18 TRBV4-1 TGCGCCAGCAGCCAATCGCCAAATAGGGACTCCCTCCAAGAGACCCAGTACTTC CASSQSPNRDSLQETQYF
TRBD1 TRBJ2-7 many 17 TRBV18 TGTGCCAGCTCACCAGGGCTCCCGGGACAGGAGACTGGCGAGCAGTACTTC CASSPGLPGQETGEQYF
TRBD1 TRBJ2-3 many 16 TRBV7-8 TGTGCCAGCAGCATGGGGACAGGGGGAAGCACAGATACGCAGTATTTT CASSMGTGGSTDTQYF
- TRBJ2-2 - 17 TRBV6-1 TGTGCCAGCAGTTCCGGGGGAGGTAGCTGGAACACCGGGGAGCTGTTTTTT CASSSGGGSWNTGELFF
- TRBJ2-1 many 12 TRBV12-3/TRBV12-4 TGTGCCAGCAGTACTTGGCCTGATGAGCAGTTCTTC CASSTWPDEQFF
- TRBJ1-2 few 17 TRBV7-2 TGTGCCAGCAGCTTAGCGCAACCCGGGGGCGCAGGAAATGGCTACACCTTC CASSLAQPGGAGNGYTF
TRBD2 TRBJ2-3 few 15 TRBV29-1 TGCAGCGTTGAACTAAGCGGGAGGGTATCAGATACGCAGTATTTT CSVELSGRVSDTQYF
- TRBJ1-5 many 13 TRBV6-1 TGTGCCAGCAGTGACGGGCAGGCACAGCCCCAGCATTTT CASSDGQAQPQHF
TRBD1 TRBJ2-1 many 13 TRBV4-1 TGCGCCAGCAGCCAAGATACAGGGGGTGAGCAGTTCTTC CASSQDTGGEQFF
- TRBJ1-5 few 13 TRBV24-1 TGTGCCACCAGCCAAGAGGGTAATCAGCCCCGGCATTTT CATSQEGNQPRHF
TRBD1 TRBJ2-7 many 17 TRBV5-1 TGCGCCAGCAGCCCAACCTTGAGACTCGACAGGGCCTACGAGCAGTACTTC CASSPTLRLDRAYEQYF